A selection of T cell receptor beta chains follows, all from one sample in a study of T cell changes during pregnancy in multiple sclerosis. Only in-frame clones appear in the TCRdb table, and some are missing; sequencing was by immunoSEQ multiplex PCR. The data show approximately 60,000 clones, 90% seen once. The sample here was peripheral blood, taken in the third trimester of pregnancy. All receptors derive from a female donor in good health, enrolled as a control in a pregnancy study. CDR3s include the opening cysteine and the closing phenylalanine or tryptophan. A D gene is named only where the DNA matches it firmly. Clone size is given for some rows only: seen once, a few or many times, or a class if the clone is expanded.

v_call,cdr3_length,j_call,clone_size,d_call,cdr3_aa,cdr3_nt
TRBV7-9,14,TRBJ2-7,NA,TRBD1,CASSLRDSPYEQYF,TGTGCCAGCAGCCTCCGGGACAGTCCCTACGAGCAGTACTTC
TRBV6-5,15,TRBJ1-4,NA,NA,CASSYSSGHDEKLFF,TGTGCCAGCAGTTACTCGAGTGGGCACGATGAAAAACTGTTTTTT
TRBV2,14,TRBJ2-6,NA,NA,CASSPSSGANVLTF,TGTGCCAGCAGTCCGAGCTCTGGGGCCAACGTCCTGACTTTC
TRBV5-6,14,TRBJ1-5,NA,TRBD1,CASSRQGYNQPQHF,TGTGCCAGCAGCCGACAGGGGTACAATCAGCCCCAGCATTTT
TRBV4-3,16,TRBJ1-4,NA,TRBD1,CASSRGAGTGDEKLFF,TGCGCCAGCAGCCGAGGGGCCGGGACAGGGGATGAAAAACTGTTTTTT
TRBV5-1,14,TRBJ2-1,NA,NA,CASSPPPRYNEQFF,TGCGCCAGCAGCCCCCCCCCTAGGTACAATGAGCAGTTCTTC
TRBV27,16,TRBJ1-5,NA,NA,CASSLQGFASNQPQHF,TGTGCCAGCAGTCTCCAGGGTTTCGCTAGCAATCAGCCCCAGCATTTT
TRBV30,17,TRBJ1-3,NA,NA,CAWKGRRTVPSGNTIYF,TGTGCCTGGAAGGGGCGGAGGACAGTCCCCTCTGGAAACACCATATATTTT
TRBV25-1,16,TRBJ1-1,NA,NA,CASTRTRGGMNTEAFF,TGTGCCAGCACTCGGACGAGGGGGGGGATGAACACTGAAGCTTTCTTT
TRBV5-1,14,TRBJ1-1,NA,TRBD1,CASSGQGLNTEAFF,TGCGCCAGCAGTGGACAGGGGTTGAACACTGAAGCTTTCTTT
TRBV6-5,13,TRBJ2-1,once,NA,CASTPIQSNKQFF,TGTGCCAGCACCCCGATTCAAAGCAATAAGCAGTTCTTC
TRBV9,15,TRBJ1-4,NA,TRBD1,CASSVRTGGHEKLFF,TGTGCCAGCAGCGTCCGGACAGGGGGCCATGAAAAACTGTTTTTT
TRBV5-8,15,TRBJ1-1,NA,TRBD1,CASSLKTGGNTEAFF,TGTGCCAGCAGCTTGAAAACAGGGGGCAACACTGAAGCTTTCTTT
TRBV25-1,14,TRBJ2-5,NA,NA,CASSEYNTQETQYF,TGTGCCAGCAGTGAATATAACACCCAAGAGACCCAGTACTTC
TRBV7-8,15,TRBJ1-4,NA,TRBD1,CASSRDRANNEKLFF,TGTGCCAGCAGCAGGGACAGGGCCAATAATGAAAAACTGTTTTTT
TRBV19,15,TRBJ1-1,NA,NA,CASSIQGGMNTEAFF,TGTGCCAGTAGTATACAAGGCGGAATGAACACTGAAGCTTTCTTT
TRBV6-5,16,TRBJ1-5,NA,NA,CASSYRSPTDNQPQHF,TGTGCCAGCAGTTATAGATCGCCGACAGACAATCAGCCCCAGCATTTT
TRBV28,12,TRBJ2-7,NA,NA,CASSSRGYEQYF,TGTGCCAGCAGTAGCCGGGGCTACGAGCAGTACTTC
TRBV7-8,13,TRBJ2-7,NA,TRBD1,CASSFDRAYEQYF,TGTGCCAGCAGCTTTGACAGGGCCTACGAGCAGTACTTC
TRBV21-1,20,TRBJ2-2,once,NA,CASSTTGGIGLAENTGELFF,TGTGCCAGCAGCACTACAGGGGGGATTGGGCTAGCGGAGAACACCGGGGAGCTGTTTTTT
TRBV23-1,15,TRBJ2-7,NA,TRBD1,CASRRRGPRNYEQYF,TGCGCCAGCAGACGAAGGGGGCCCCGGAACTACGAGCAGTACTTC
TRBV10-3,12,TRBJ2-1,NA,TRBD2,CAIQGREGLKFF,TGTGCCATCCAAGGTCGGGAGGGCCTTAAGTTCTTC
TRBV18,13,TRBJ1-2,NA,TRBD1,CASSPPGQIGYTF,TGTGCCAGCTCACCCCCGGGACAGATTGGCTACACCTTC
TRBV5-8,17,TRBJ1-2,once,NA,CASTLVVAGAKNYGYTF,TGTGCCAGCACCCTTGTTGTGGCAGGGGCGAAAAACTATGGCTACACCTTC
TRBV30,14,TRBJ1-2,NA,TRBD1,CAWTGRDRNYGYTF,TGTGCCTGGACCGGACGGGACAGAAACTATGGCTACACCTTC
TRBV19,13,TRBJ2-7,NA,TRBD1,CASSVDREYEQYF,TGTGCCAGTAGTGTGGACAGGGAATACGAGCAGTACTTC
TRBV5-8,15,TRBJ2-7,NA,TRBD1,CASSLVGQGFYEQYF,TGTGCCAGCAGCTTGGTTGGACAGGGATTCTACGAGCAGTACTTC
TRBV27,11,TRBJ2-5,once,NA,CASSSQETQYF,TGTGCCAGCAGTTCCCAGGAGACCCAGTACTTC
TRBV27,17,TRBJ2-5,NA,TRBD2,CASSPSLAGGPRETQYF,TGTGCCAGCAGTCCCTCCTTAGCGGGAGGGCCTCGAGAGACCCAGTACTTC
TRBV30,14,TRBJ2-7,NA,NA,CAWSNRGGHREQYF,TGTGCCTGGAGTAACAGGGGAGGACACCGAGAGCAGTACTTC
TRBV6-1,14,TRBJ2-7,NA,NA,CASTLHGEVGEQYF,TGTGCCAGCACCCTACACGGAGAGGTTGGCGAGCAGTACTTC
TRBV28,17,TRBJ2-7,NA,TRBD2,CASGALEGLEASYEQYF,TGTGCCAGCGGAGCCCTCGAGGGACTAGAGGCTTCCTACGAGCAGTACTTC
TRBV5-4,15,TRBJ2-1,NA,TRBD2,CASSSLAGNYNEQFF,TGTGCCAGCAGCTCCTTAGCGGGAAACTACAATGAGCAGTTCTTC
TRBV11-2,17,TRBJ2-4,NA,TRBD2,CASRGPGLAGGLDIQYF,TGTGCCAGCAGGGGACCGGGACTAGCGGGGGGGCTGGACATTCAGTACTTC
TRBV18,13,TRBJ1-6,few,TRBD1,CASSSGQDSPLHF,TGTGCCAGCTCATCCGGACAGGATTCACCCCTCCACTTT
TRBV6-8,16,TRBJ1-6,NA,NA,CASSLALQGPNSPLHF,TGTGCCAGCAGTCTAGCTTTACAGGGTCCGAATTCACCCCTCCACTTT
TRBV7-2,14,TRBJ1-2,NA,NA,CASSPNALHYGYTF,TGTGCCAGCAGCCCAAACGCGCTCCACTATGGCTACACCTTC
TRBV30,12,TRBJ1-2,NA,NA,CAWIPRGGGYTF,TGTGCCTGGATCCCCCGCGGGGGGGGCTACACCTTC
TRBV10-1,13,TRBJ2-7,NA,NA,CASSAPTSYEQYF,TGCGCCAGCAGTGCTCCTACCTCCTACGAGCAGTACTTC
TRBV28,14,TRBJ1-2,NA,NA,CASSPWTALGGYTF,TGTGCCAGCTCCCCCTGGACAGCCTTGGGAGGCTACACCTTC
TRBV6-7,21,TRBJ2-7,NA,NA,CASSYGGTGVILGSISSGQYF,TGTGCCAGCAGTTACGGTGGTACAGGCGTTATTTTAGGTTCTATATCCTCCGGGCAGTACTTC
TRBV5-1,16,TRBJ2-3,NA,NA,CASSLARDMITDTQYF,TGCGCCAGCAGCTTGGCCCGGGACATGATCACAGATACGCAGTATTTT
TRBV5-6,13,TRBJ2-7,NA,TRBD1,CASSWDRGYEQYF,TGTGCCAGCAGCTGGGACAGGGGTTACGAGCAGTACTTC
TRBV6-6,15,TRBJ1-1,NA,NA,CASSPIGAVNTEAFF,TGTGCCAGCAGTCCGATTGGGGCGGTGAACACTGAAGCTTTCTTT
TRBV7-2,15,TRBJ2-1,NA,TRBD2,CASSRGGLINNEQFF,TGTGCCAGCAGCCGGGGGGGACTTATTAACAATGAGCAGTTCTTC
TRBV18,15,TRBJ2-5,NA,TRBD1,CASSPGRDREETQYF,TGTGCCAGCTCACCGGGACGGGACAGGGAAGAGACCCAGTACTTC
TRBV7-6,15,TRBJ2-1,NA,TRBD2,CASSLASGGYNEQFF,TGTGCCAGCAGCTTAGCTAGCGGGGGTTACAATGAGCAGTTCTTC
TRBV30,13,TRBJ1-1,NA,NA,CAWGAGFGTEAFF,TGTGCCTGGGGGGCAGGATTCGGCACTGAAGCTTTCTTT
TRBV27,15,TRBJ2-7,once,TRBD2,CASRPGAGGPYEQYF,TGTGCCAGCAGGCCCGGAGCGGGAGGCCCCTACGAGCAGTACTTC
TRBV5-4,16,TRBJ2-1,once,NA,CASSQPGLGGYNEQFF,TGTGCCAGCAGCCAACCCGGACTAGGGGGCTACAATGAGCAGTTCTTC
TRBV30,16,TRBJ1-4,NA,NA,CAWSVRQQGLNEKLFF,TGTGCCTGGAGTGTACGACAGCAGGGCCTCAATGAAAAACTGTTTTTT
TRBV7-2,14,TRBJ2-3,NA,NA,CASSLGQNGDTQYF,TGTGCCAGCAGCTTGGGACAAAATGGGGATACGCAGTATTTT
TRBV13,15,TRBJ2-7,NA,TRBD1,CASSFPGQGAYEQYF,TGTGCCAGCAGCTTCCCGGGACAGGGGGCATACGAGCAGTACTTC
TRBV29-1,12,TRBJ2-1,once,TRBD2,CSVTGGGNEQFF,TGCAGCGTCACGGGAGGGGGCAATGAGCAGTTCTTC
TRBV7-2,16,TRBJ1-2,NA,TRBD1,CASSLGGQGTGYGYTF,TGTGCCAGCAGCTTAGGGGGACAGGGGACGGGCTATGGCTACACCTTC
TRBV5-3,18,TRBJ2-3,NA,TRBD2,CARSYVPRGGGDTDTQYF,TGTGCCAGAAGCTACGTCCCGCGTGGCGGGGGGGACACAGATACGCAGTATTTT
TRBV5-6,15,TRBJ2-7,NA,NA,CASSLSAGRSYEQYF,TGTGCCAGCAGCTTGTCGGCAGGGAGGTCCTACGAGCAGTACTTC